The clone carrying this T cell receptor (beta chain) showed up many times. Its antigen remains unknown. This sample was included in a study of naive and memory T cell subsets. Findings and limits, study-wide: A clonotype means one alpha or beta sequence, not an alpha/beta pair. Over 85% of naive TCR sequences appeared only once after error correction, unlike memory subsets.

Trimming took 7 bases from V and 4 from J; bases not matched to a gene: 14. The germline CDR1 and CDR2 sequences are SQVTM and ANQGSEA. The CDR3 length is 16 residues. Both TRBC1 and TRBC2 were covered by a beta constant-region primer of two equimolar oligonucleotides. Four rounds of PCR amplified the ligated cDNA using nested alpha and beta constant-region primers plus SP2. Each CDR3 protein gets one entry after TCRdb re-called the UMI-ligation and nested PCR reads with MiXCR. The data contain approximately 80,000 distinct CDR3 sequences, approximately 10% of them singletons. V and J are TRBV29-1 and TRBJ2-1; 9 nucleotides agree with TRBD1. Sequencing was carried out using naive CD8+ T cells from blood. The TCR comes from a human donor in good health. The chain's CDR3 is CSGGASGTGSYNEQFF. The DNA of the CDR3 is TGCAGCGGTGGGGCATCCGGGACAGGGTCATACAATGAGCAGTTCTTC.